These T cell receptor beta chains were read from a single sample in a study of blood T cell repertoires in COVID-19. The assay was immunoSEQ multiplex PCR, and TCRdb's table has in-frame clones only and misses some. The table lists over 75,000 clones, around four fifths of them singletons. Sequencing was done on a sample of peripheral blood. These receptor sequences come from a human donor in a cohort sampled during active COVID-19. Each CDR3 is given with its conserved first and last residue. D genes are given only for firm matches. Clone size, where shown, is once, few, many, or a class for clones that have expanded.

d_call,clone_size,v_call,j_call,cdr3_nt,cdr3_aa
-,once,TRBV12-3/TRBV12-4,TRBJ1-1,TGTGCCAGCAAACGACAAATGAACACTGAAGCTTTCTTT,CASKRQMNTEAFF
TRBD2,-,TRBV6-5,TRBJ2-2,TGTGCCAGCAGTCGTGAAACTAGCGGGACCGGGGAGCTGTTTTTT,CASSRETSGTGELFF
TRBD2,-,TRBV5-1,TRBJ2-3,TGCGCCAGCAGCTTTGTTAGCGGGAGGGGGAATACGCAGTATTTT,CASSFVSGRGNTQYF
TRBD1,-,TRBV5-1,TRBJ1-1,TGCGCCAGCAGGACAGGGGGCGCGGCCATGAACACTGAAGCTTTCTTT,CASRTGGAAMNTEAFF
TRBD1,few,TRBV12-3/TRBV12-4,TRBJ2-7,TGTGCCAGCAGACAAACAGGGGGTGAGCAGTACTTC,CASRQTGGEQYF
TRBD2,-,TRBV28,TRBJ2-2,TGTGCCAGCAGTTTAGCCCGGGAGGGAAGAGACGGGGAGCTGTTTTTT,CASSLAREGRDGELFF
TRBD2,once,TRBV27,TRBJ2-5,TGTGCCAGCGGAAGACTAGCGGGGGGGAAAGAAGAGACCCAGTACTTC,CASGRLAGGKEETQYF
-,-,TRBV5-8,TRBJ2-3,TGTGCCAGCAGCCCGTGGCGGGACGGTTACACAGATACGCAGTATTTT,CASSPWRDGYTDTQYF
-,-,TRBV12-3/TRBV12-4,TRBJ1-1,TGTGCCAGCAGTTTTTCGAGGAACACTGAAGCTTTCTTT,CASSFSRNTEAFF
-,many,TRBV29-1,TRBJ2-7,TGCAGCGTTGAGGACAAACACGGCGAGCAGTACTTC,CSVEDKHGEQYF
-,-,TRBV2,TRBJ2-1,TGTGCCAGCAGTGAGGAGGGTAGCTCCTACAATGAGCAGTTCTTC,CASSEEGSSYNEQFF
TRBD2,-,TRBV28,TRBJ2-1,TGTGCCAGCAGTTTATGGGACCTTCTCAGCGGGAGGCAGGACAATGAGCAGTTCTTC,CASSLWDLLSGRQDNEQFF
-,few,TRBV24-1,TRBJ2-1,TGTGCCACCAGTGACCCCTGGAGGGGAAATGAGCAGTTCTTC,CATSDPWRGNEQFF
-,-,TRBV2,TRBJ1-5,TGTGCCAGCAGTGAATACGGGGGAAATCAGCCCCAGCATTTT,CASSEYGGNQPQHF
TRBD1,-,TRBV16,TRBJ1-1,TGTGCCAGCAGCCTTTCACGTTTGGACAGGGGAGCTTTCTTT,CASSLSRLDRGAFF
-,-,TRBV20-1,TRBJ2-7,TGCAGTGGCCAGATCGTCTCCGAGCAGTACTTC,CSGQIVSEQYF
TRBD1,-,TRBV24-1,TRBJ2-1,TGTGCCACCAGTGATTTTCCCGGGACAGGGAGGGATGAGCAGTTCTTC,CATSDFPGTGRDEQFF